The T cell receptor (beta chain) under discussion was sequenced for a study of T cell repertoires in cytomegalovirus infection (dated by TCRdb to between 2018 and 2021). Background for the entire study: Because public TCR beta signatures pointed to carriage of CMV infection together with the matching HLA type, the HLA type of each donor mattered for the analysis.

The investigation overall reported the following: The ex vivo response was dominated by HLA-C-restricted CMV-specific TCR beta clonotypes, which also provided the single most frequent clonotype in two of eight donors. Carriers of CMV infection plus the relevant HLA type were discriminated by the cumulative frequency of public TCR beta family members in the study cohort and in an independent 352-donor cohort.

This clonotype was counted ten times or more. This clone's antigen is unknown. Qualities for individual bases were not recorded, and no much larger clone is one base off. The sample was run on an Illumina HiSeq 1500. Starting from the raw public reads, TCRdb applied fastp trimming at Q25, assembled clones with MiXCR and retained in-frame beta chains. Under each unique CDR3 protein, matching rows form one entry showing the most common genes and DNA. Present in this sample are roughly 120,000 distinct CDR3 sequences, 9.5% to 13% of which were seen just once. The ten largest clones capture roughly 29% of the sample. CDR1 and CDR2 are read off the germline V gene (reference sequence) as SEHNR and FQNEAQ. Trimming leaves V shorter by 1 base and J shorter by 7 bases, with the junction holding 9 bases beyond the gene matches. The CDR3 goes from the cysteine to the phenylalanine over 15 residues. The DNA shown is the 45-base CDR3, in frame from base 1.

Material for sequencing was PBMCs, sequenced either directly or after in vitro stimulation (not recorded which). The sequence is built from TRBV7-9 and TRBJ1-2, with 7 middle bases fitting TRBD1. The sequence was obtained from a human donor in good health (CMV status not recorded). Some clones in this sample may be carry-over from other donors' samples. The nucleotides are TGTGCCAGCAGCTTAGGCCCGCAGGGGGAAGGTGGCTACACCTTC. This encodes CASSLGPQGEGGYTF.